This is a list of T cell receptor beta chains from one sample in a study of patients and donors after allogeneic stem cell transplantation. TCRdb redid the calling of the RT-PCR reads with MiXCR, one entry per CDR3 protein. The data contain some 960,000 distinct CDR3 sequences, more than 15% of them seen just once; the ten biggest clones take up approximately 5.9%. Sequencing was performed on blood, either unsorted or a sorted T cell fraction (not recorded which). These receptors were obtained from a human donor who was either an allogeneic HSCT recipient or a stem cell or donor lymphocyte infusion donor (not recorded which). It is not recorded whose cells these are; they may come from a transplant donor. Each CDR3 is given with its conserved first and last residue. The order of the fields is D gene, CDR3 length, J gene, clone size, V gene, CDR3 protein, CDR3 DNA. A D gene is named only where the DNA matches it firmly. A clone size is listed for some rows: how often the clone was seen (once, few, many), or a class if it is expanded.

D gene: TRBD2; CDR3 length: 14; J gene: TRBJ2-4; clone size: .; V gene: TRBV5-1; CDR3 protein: CASSSSSGRNIQYF; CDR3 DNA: TGCGCCAGCAGCTCGTCTAGCGGGAGGAACATTCAGTACTTC
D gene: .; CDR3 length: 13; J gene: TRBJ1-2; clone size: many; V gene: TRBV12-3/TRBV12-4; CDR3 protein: CASSTGTTGGYTF; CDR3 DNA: TGTGCCAGCAGTACCGGGACAACTGGAGGCTACACCTTC
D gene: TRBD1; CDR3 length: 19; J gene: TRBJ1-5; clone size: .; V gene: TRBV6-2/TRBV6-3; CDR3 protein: CASSYARDRGKYSNQPQHF; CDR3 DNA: TGTGCCAGCAGTTACGCGAGGGACAGGGGGAAATATAGCAATCAGCCCCAGCATTTT
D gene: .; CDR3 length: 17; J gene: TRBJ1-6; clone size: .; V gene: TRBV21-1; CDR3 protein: CASSKGGSSSYNSPLHF; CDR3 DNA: TGTGCCAGCAGCAAAGGGGGCAGTAGCTCCTATAATTCACCCCTCCACTTT
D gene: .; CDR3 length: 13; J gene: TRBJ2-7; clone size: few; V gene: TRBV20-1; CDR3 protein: CSASSGGLYEQYF; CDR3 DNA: TGCAGTGCTAGCTCCGGTGGTCTCTACGAGCAGTACTTC
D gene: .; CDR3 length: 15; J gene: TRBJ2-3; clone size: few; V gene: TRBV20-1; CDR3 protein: CSAKSTSRRTDTQYF; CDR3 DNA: TGCAGTGCTAAATCCACTAGCAGACGCACAGATACGCAGTATTTT
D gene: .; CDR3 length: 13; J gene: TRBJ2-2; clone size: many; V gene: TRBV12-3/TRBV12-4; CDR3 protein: CASTAETAGELFF; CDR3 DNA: TGTGCCAGCACCGCGGAAACAGCCGGGGAGCTGTTTTTT
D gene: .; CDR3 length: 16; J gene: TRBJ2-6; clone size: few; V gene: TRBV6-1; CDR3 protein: CASRPLTTSGANVLTF; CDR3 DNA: TGTGCCAGCAGACCTTTAACCACCTCTGGGGCCAACGTCCTGACTTTC
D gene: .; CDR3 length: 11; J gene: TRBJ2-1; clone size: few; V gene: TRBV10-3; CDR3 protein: CATLKVDEQFF; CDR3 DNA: TGTGCCACTTTAAAGGTGGATGAGCAGTTCTTC
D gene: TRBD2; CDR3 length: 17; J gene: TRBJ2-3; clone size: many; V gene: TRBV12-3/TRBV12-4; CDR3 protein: CASSLDGLAGGADTQYF; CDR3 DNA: TGTGCCAGCAGTTTGGACGGACTAGCGGGGGGTGCAGATACGCAGTATTTT
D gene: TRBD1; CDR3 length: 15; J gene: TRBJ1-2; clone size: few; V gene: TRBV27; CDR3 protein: CASSFGTGSNYGYTF; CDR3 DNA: TGTGCCAGCAGTTTCGGGACAGGGAGCAACTATGGCTACACCTTC
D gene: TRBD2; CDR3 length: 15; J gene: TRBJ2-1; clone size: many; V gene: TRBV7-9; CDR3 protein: CASSSTSGRYNEQFF; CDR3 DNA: TGTGCCAGCAGCTCGACTAGCGGGAGATACAATGAGCAGTTCTTC
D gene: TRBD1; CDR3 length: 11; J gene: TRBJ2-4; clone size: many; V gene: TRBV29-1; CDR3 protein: CSVPGGQGQYF; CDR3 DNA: TGCAGCGTCCCCGGGGGACAGGGTCAGTACTTC
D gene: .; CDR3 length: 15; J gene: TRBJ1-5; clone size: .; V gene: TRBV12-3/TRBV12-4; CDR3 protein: CASSSFVGVGQPQHF; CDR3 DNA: TGTGCCAGCAGTTCCTTCGTGGGGGTAGGGCAGCCCCAGCATTTT
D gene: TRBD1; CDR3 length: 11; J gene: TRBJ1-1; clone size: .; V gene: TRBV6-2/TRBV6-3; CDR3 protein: CASSARGPAFF; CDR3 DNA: TGTGCCAGCAGTGCTAGGGGGCCGGCTTTCTTT
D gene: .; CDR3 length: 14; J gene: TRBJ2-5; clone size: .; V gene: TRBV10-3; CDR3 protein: CAISERQIQETQYF; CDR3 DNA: TGTGCCATCAGTGAGCGGCAGATTCAAGAGACCCAGTACTTC
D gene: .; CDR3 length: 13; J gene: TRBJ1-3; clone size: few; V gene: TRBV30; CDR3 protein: CAWSKSTGNTIYF; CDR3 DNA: TGTGCCTGGAGTAAGTCAACCGGAAACACCATATATTTT
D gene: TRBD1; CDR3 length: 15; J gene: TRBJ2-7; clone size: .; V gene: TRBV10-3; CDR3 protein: CAITPGQGLTYEQYF; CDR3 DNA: TGTGCCATCACTCCGGGACAGGGCCTTACCTACGAGCAGTACTTC
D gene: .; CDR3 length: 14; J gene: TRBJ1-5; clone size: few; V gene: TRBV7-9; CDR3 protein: CASSLDTAAGPQHF; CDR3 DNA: TGTGCCAGCAGCTTAGATACAGCCGCCGGTCCCCAGCATTTT
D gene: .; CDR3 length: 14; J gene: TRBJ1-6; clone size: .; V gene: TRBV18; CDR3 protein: CASSPYEWNSPLHF; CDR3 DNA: TGTGCCAGCTCTCCCTATGAGTGGAATTCACCCCTCCACTTT
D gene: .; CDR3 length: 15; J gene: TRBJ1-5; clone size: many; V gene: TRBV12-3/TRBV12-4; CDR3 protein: CASSLTGRSVQPQHF; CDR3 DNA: TGTGCCAGCAGCCTTACAGGGAGGAGCGTTCAGCCCCAGCATTTT
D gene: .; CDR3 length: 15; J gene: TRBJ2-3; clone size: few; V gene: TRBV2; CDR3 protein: CASSETGLSTDTQYF; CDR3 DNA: TGTGCCAGCAGTGAAACAGGACTAAGCACAGATACGCAGTATTTT
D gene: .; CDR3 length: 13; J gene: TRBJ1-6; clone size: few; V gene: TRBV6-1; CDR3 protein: CASLSGGNSPLHF; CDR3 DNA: TGTGCCAGCCTGTCGGGGGGGAATTCACCCCTCCACTTT
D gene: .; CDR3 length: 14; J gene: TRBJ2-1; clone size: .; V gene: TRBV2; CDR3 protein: CASRTGLRGNEQFF; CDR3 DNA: TGTGCCAGCAGGACGGGACTGAGGGGGAATGAGCAGTTCTTC
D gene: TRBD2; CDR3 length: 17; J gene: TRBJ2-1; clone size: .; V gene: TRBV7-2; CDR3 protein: CASSLRTSGGAYNEQFF; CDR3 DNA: TGTGCCAGCAGCCTCCGGACTAGCGGGGGGGCCTACAATGAGCAGTTCTTC
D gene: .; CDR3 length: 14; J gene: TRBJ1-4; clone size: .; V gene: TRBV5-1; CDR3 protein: CASSLDGGNEKLFF; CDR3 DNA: TGCGCCAGCAGCTTGGACGGAGGAAATGAAAAACTGTTTTTT
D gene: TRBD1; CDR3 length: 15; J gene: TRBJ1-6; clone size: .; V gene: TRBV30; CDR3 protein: CAWTPGTGGLFTLHF; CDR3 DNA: TGTGCCTGGACCCCCGGGACAGGAGGATTGTTCACCCTCCACTTT
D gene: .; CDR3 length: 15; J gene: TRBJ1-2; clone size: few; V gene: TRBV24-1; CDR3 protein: CATSDPRTPYYGYTF; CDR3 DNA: TGTGCCACCAGTGATCCGCGGACACCCTACTATGGCTACACCTTC
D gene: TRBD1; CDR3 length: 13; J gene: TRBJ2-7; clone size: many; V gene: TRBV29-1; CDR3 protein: CSVVGQGPYEQYF; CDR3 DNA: TGCAGCGTTGTAGGACAGGGGCCTTACGAGCAGTACTTC
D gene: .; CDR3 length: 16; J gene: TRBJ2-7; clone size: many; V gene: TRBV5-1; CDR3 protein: CASSFWAHVALDEQYF; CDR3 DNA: TGCGCCAGCAGCTTCTGGGCGCATGTAGCCCTCGACGAGCAGTACTTC
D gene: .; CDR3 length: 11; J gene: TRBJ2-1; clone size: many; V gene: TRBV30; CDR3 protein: CAWSVENEQFF; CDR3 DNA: TGTGCCTGGAGTGTCGAAAATGAGCAGTTCTTC
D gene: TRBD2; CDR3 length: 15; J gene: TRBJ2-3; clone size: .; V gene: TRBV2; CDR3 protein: CASRPLADLTDTQYF; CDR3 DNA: TGTGCCAGCAGGCCACTAGCGGACCTTACAGATACGCAGTATTTT
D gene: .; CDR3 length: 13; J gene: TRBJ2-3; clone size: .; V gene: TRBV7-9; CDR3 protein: CASSFKGTDTQYF; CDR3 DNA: TGTGCCAGCAGCTTCAAAGGGACAGATACGCAGTATTTT
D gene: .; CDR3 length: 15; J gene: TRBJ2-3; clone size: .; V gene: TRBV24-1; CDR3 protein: CATSDWDTGRDTQYF; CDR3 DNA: TGTGCCACCAGTGACTGGGACACGGGCCGGGATACGCAGTATTTT
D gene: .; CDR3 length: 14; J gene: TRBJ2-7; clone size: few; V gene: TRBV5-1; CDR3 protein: CASQAAQSSYEQYF; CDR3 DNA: TGCGCCAGCCAAGCAGCCCAGAGCTCCTACGAGCAGTACTTC
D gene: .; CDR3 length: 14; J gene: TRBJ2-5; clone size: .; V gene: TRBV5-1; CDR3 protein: CASSLGRETETQYF; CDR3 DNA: TGCGCCAGCAGCTTGGGTCGGGAAACGGAGACCCAGTACTTC
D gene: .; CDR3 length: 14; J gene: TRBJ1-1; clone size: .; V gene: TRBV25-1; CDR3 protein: CASSLSEQQTLAFF; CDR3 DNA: TGTGCCAGCAGTCTTTCCGAGCAACAGACATTGGCTTTCTTT
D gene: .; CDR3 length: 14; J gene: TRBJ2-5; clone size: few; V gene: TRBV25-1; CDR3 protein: CASSEWSPQETQYF; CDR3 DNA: TGTGCCAGCAGTGAATGGAGCCCACAAGAGACCCAGTACTTC
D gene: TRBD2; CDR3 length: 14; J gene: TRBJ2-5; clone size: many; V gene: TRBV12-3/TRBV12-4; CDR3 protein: CASSLAGGQETQYF; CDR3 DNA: TGTGCCAGCAGCTTAGCGGGGGGCCAAGAGACCCAGTACTTC
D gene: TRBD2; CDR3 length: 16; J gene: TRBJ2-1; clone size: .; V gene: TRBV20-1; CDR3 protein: CSATAILALTYNEQFF; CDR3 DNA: TGCAGTGCTACCGCAATACTAGCGCTGACCTACAATGAGCAGTTCTTC
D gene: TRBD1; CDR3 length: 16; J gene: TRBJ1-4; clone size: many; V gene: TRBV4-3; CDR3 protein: CASSLGQAATNEKLFF; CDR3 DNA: TGCGCCAGCAGCCTAGGACAGGCTGCAACTAATGAAAAACTGTTTTTT
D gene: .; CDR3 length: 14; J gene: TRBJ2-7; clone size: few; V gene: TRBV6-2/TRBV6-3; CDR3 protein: CASSYLPSSYEQYF; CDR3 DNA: TGTGCCAGCAGTTATCTTCCTAGCAGCTACGAGCAGTACTTC
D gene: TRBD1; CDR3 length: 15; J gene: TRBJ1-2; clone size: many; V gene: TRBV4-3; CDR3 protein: CASSPGQAGGDGYTF; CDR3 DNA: TGCGCCAGCAGCCCGGGACAGGCGGGGGGCGATGGCTACACCTTC
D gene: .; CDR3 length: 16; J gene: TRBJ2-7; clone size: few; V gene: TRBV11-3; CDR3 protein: CASSLGDPILGYEQYF; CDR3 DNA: TGTGCCAGCAGCTTGGGGGACCCCATACTAGGCTACGAGCAGTACTTC
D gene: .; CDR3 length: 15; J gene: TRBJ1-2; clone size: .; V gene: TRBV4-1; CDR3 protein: CASTPLKAANYGYTF; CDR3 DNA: TGCGCCAGCACCCCTCTAAAAGCGGCTAACTATGGCTACACCTTC
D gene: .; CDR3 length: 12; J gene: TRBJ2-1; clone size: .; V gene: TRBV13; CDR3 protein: CASSPNLNEQFF; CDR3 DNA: TGTGCCAGCAGCCCCAACCTCAATGAGCAGTTCTTC
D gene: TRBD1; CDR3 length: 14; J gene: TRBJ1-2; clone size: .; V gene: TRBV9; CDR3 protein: CASSPRQRQGGYTF; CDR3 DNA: TGTGCCAGCAGCCCTAGGCAACGACAGGGAGGCTACACCTTC
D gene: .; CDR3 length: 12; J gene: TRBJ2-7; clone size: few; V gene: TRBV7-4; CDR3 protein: CASSPSDNKQYF; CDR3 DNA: TGTGCCAGCAGCCCCTCCGATAATAAGCAGTACTTC
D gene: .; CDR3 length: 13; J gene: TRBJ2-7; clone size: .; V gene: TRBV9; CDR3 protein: CASSVEGGGEQYF; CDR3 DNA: TGTGCCAGCAGCGTAGAAGGAGGGGGCGAGCAGTACTTC
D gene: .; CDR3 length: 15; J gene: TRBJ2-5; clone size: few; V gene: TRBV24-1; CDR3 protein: CATSDRGQQQETQYF; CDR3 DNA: TGTGCCACCAGTGATAGGGGACAACAGCAAGAGACCCAGTACTTC
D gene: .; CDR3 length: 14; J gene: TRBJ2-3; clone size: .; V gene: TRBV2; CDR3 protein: CASISADPTDTQYF; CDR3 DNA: TGTGCCAGCATTTCGGCGGACCCCACAGATACGCAGTATTTT
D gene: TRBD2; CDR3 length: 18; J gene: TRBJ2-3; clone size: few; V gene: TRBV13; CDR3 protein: CASSLGPAGVSSTDTQYF; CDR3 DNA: TGTGCCAGCAGCTTAGGGCCAGCGGGGGTCTCTAGCACAGATACGCAGTATTTT
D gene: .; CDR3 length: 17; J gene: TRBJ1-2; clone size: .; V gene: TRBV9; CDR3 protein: CASSFRDLGGVNDGYTF; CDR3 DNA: TGTGCCAGCAGCTTTCGCGACCTGGGAGGGGTGAATGATGGCTACACCTTC
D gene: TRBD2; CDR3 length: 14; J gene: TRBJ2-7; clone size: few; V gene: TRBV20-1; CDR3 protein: CSARTSGSVDEQYF; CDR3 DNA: TGCAGTGCCAGGACTAGCGGGAGCGTTGACGAGCAGTACTTC
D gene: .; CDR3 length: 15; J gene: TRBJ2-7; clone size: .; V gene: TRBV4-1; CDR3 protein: CASSHGPSVEYEQYF; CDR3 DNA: TGCGCCAGCAGCCACGGACCCTCGGTTGAGTACGAGCAGTACTTC
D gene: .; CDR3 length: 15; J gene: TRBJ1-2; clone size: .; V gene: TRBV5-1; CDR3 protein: CASSPVAGSGYGYTF; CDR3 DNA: TGCGCCAGCAGCCCCGTCGCAGGGTCGGGATATGGCTACACCTTC
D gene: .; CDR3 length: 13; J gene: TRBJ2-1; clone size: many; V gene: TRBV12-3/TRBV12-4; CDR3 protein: CASSLGFRSSCFF; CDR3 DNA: TGTGCCAGCAGTTTAGGGTTTCGGTCTAGCTGTTTCTTC
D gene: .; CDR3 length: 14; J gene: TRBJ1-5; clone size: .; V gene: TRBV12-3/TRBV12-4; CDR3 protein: CASSRAGGNQPQHF; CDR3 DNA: TGTGCCAGCAGTAGGGCGGGAGGCAATCAGCCCCAGCATTTT
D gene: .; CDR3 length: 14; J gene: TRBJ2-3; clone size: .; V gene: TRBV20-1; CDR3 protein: CSVRRQTLTDTQYF; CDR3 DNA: TGCAGTGTCCGACGACAGACCCTCACAGATACGCAGTATTTT